Below are 2 T cell receptor beta chains sequenced from a single sample in a study of T cells in Graves' hyperthyroidism and ophthalmopathy. It was RNA transcripts that yielded the amplified TCR beta CDR3 regions. First-round RT-PCR targeting the TCR CDR3 was performed with the HTBI primer set. TCRdb re-derived calls from the multiplex PCR reads in MiXCR, one entry per CDR3 protein. The sample lists approximately 600,000 distinct CDR3 sequences; about 15% were seen once. The sample was blood. The receptor set was obtained from a woman aged 25 to 39 with Graves' hyperthyroidism that later progressed to Graves' ophthalmopathy.

At least ten counts were recorded for this clonotype. The chain carries TRBV28 and TRBJ1-2; D uncertain. Trimming left V 5 bases short and J 6 bases short, with 7 bases between. Germline CDR1 reads MDHEN; CDR2 reads SYDVKM. This CDR3 region has 11 residues. CDR3 protein: CASSKGHGYTF. The CDR3 DNA is TGTGCCAGCAGTAAAGGGCATGGCTACACCTTC.

In this sample, this clonotype turned up many times. The chain couples TRBV27 to TRBJ1-4, with a possible D match to TRBD1 (5 bases). The CDR3 extends over 14 amino acids. Germline CDR1 is MNHEY and CDR2 is SMNVEV (reference sequence). V gave up 6 bases and J gave up 7 bases, with 15 bases separating them. The CDR3 reads CASSRLGGSEKLFF. The DNA of the CDR3 is TGTGCCAGCAGCCGGCTTGGGGGGAGTGAAAAACTGTTTTTT.